The 13 T cell receptor beta chains below come from one sample, sequenced in a study of early T cells in non-severe SARS-CoV-2 infection. MiXCR was run by TCRdb on the 5' RACE reads, yielding one entry per CDR3 protein. Among tens of thousands of distinct CDR3 sequences, more than 4.5% were seen once, and the ten largest hold just over 6.5%. Material: whole blood. The receptors stem from an adult who was a healthcare worker with PCR-confirmed SARS-CoV-2 infection or an uninfected control (not recorded which).

This clonotype was seen at least ten times. The chain links TRBV7-9 to TRBJ2-3; D unresolved. The V end was cut by 5 bases, the J end by 6 bases, with 6 bases between. Germline assignment: CDR1 SEHNR and CDR2 FQNEAQ (reference sequence). The length of the CDR3 is 11 residues. CDR3 in amino acids: CASSNSDTQYF. The DNA of the CDR3 is TGTGCCAGCAGCAATTCCGATACGCAGTATTTT.

This clonotype was counted at least ten times. The V and J genes are TRBV5-1 and TRBJ2-3, with a weak D call TRBD2 (6 bases). Per the germline V gene, CDR1 is SGHRS and CDR2 is YFSETQ. The CDR3 has 14 amino acids. V was clipped by 4 bases and J by 6 bases, with 15 bases between them. The CDR3 region is CASSPETRSDTQYF. The CDR3 DNA reads TGCGCCAGCAGCCCTGAGACTAGATCGGATACGCAGTATTTT.

Ten or more counts support this clonotype. V is TRBV3-1 and J is TRBJ2-3; 7 nucleotides align to TRBD1. The CDR3 runs to 16 residues. Germline CDR1 LGHDT, CDR2 YNNKEL (reference sequence). Trimming removed 4 bases from V and 1 base from J; junction bases left unmatched: 8. This CDR3 is CASSRYPTGGTDTQYF. CDR3 coding DNA: TGTGCCAGCAGCCGATACCCCACAGGGGGCACAGATACGCAGTATTTT.

This clonotype was seen at least ten times. The V and J genes are TRBV2 and TRBJ2-2, with D uncertain. The CDR3 has 15 amino acids. Between the trimmed V and J ends, which lost 6 bases and 1 base, there was a span of 12 bases. Germline-derived CDR1 and CDR2 are SNHLY and FYNNEI. The CDR3 region is CASSLQRWNTGELFF. CDR3 coding DNA: TGTGCCAGCAGCCTCCAGAGGTGGAACACCGGGGAGCTGTTTTTT.

This clonotype has at least ten counts. The chain combines TRBV12-3 or TRBV12-4 with TRBJ2-7, with unresolved D. Between the trimmed V and J ends, which lost 1 base and 4 bases, there was a span of 11 bases. This CDR3 contains 14 residues. The CDR3 bases are TGTGCCAGCAGTTTAGGCGTCCTTGTTTACGAGCAGTACTTC. Its protein product is CASSLGVLVYEQYF.

The sample holds many counts of this clonotype. The rearrangement links TRBV20-1 to TRBJ2-5, with a possible D match to TRBD2 (5 bases). Deletions cut 0 bases from V and 4 bases from J, with 18 bases between. The CDR3 extends over 16 amino acids. Germline CDR1 and CDR2: DFQATT and SNEGSKA (reference sequence). The CDR3 reads CSARDRSASWRETQYF. In DNA, the CDR3 is TGCAGTGCTAGAGATCGTAGTGCTAGCTGGCGAGAGACCCAGTACTTC.

There are many counts of this clonotype. V gene TRBV9 combines with J gene TRBJ2-2; 9 bases are shared with TRBD2. In germline, CDR1 is SGDLS, CDR2 YYNGEE. The CDR3 covers 17 residues. The J segment lost 0 bases and the V segment lost 0 bases, leaving 3 bases of the junction unmatched. In DNA, the CDR3 is TGTGCCAGCAGCGTAGTATCTAGCGGGGCGAACACCGGGGAGCTGTTTTTT. Translation: CASSVVSSGANTGELFF.

In its sample, this clonotype was seen a few times. This sequence joins TRBV19 and TRBJ1-5; TRBD1 matches at 7 bases. V lost 9 bases and J lost 2; bases outside the gene matches: 7. CDR1 LNHDA and CDR2 SQIVND come from the germline V gene (reference sequence). The CDR3 is made up of 14 amino acids. This CDR3 reads CASRRDSGNQPQHF. CDR3 DNA sequence: TGTGCCAGCCGCCGGGACAGCGGCAATCAGCCCCAGCATTTT.

At least ten counts were recorded for this clonotype. The CDR3 sequence: CASRAQGILDTEAFF. The DNA for the CDR3 is TGTGCCAGCAGAGCGCAGGGGATTTTGGACACTGAAGCTTTCTTT. V and J are TRBV2 and TRBJ1-1, with D perhaps TRBD1 (6 bases). The CDR3 runs 15 residues. The germline CDR1 and CDR2 sequences are SNHLY and FYNNEI. Trimming left V 6 bases short and J 3 bases short, with 17 bases between.

This clonotype was recorded at least ten times. CDR3 amino acids: CASSLGGTYNEQFF. CDR3 nucleotide sequence: TGTGCCAGCAGTTTAGGGGGCACCTACAATGAGCAGTTCTTC. V and J are TRBV28 and TRBJ2-1; D perhaps matches TRBD1 (6 bases). Germline lookup yields CDR1 MDHEN and CDR2 SYDVKM. The CDR3 has 14 amino acids. V was pared by 2 bases and J by 2 bases, with 7 bases between.

This clonotype was found many times. This chain uses TRBV3-1 with TRBJ1-3; D may be TRBD1 (6 bases). The CDR3 consists of 17 residues. Germline values: CDR1 LGHDT, CDR2 YNNKEL (reference sequence). Trimming pared 5 bases from V and 4 bases from J, leaving 21 bases between. CDR3 amino acids: CASSFPSLGAAGNTIYF. The CDR3 bases are TGTGCCAGCAGCTTCCCGTCCTTGGGGGCGGCGGGAAACACCATATATTTT.

V usage is TRBV20-1 and J usage is TRBJ2-1; 9 bases are shared with TRBD2. Trimming removed 3 bases from V and 2 bases from J; junction bases left unmatched: 2. CDR1 is DFQATT, CDR2 SNEGSKA, per germline (reference sequence). The CDR3 is made up of 14 amino acids. The DNA of the CDR3 is TGCAGTGCTAGTGGCGGGAGGGCCTACAATGAGCAGTTCTTC. The encoded protein is CSASGGRAYNEQFF.

This clonotype has a count of ten or more. The CDR3 protein is CASSAGPPGRGDTQYF. Here the CDR3 DNA reads TGTGCCAGCAGCGCCGGGCCTCCAGGGAGAGGGGATACGCAGTATTTT. V and J are TRBV7-2 and TRBJ2-3, with D possibly called TRBD1 or TRBD2 (5 bases each). The germline CDR1 and CDR2 sequences are SGHTA and FQGNSA. V was trimmed by 5 bases and J by 6 bases, leaving 21 bases between them. CDR3 length: 16 amino acids.